The 9 T cell receptor beta chains given below trace back to one sample, sequenced in a study of blood T cell repertoires in COVID-19. Only in-frame clones appear in the TCRdb table, and some are missing; sequencing was by immunoSEQ multiplex PCR. The sample has 140,000 to 150,000 clones, roughly nine tenths seen once. Sequencing input: peripheral blood. These receptors came from a man younger than 30 with COVID-19, enrolled during active disease.

The chain has TRBV28 and TRBJ1-2; weak D call: TRBD1 (6 bases). The CDR3 spans 16 residues. Between the trimmed V and J ends, which lost 1 base and 0 bases, there was a span of 12 bases. Germline CDR1 MDHEN, CDR2 SYDVKM. The CDR3 nucleotides are TGTGCCAGCAGTTTATCGGGGGGCGAAGCTAACTATGGCTACACCTTC. As protein: CASSLSGGEANYGYTF.

The chain joins TRBV24-1 to TRBJ2-5, with D maybe TRBD2 (5 bases). The length of the CDR3 is 14 residues. From germline, CDR1 is KGHDR and CDR2 SFDVKD. The V end lost 1 base, the J end lost 5 bases, and 10 bases lay between the germline ends. In DNA form, the CDR3 reads TGTGCCACCAGTGATTTTGGGTCGGGGGAGACCCAGTACTTC. This sequence encodes CATSDFGSGETQYF.

The genes are TRBV29-1 and TRBJ1-2; D remains ambiguous. Germline lookup yields CDR1 SQVTM and CDR2 ANQGSEA. V lost 6 bases, J lost 1 base, and 12 bases lay in between. This CDR3 spans 13 amino acids. CDR3 region: CSVQLILNYGYTF. DNA for the CDR3: TGCAGCGTACAGCTGATACTTAACTATGGCTACACCTTC.

The chain carries TRBV7-3 and TRBJ2-2, with 7 bases matching TRBD1. The CDR3 consists of 16 residues. The germline V gene has CDR1 SGHTA and CDR2 FQGTGA. With 5 bases clipped from V and 0 bases from J, the junction kept 6 bases outside the gene matches. For the CDR3, the DNA is TGTGCCAGCAGCGGACGGGACAGTTCGAACACCGGGGAGCTGTTTTTT. Its protein is CASSGRDSSNTGELFF.

This rearrangement joins TRBV14 to TRBJ2-7; weak D call: TRBD2 (6 bases). Per the germline V gene, CDR1 is SGHDN and CDR2 is FVKESK. The CDR3 loop spans 15 amino acids. V gave up 0 bases and J gave up 4 bases, with 13 bases separating them. CDR3 region: CASSQDSGLVYEQYF. The CDR3 nucleotides are TGTGCCAGCAGCCAAGATTCGGGACTGGTTTACGAGCAGTACTTC.

V gene TRBV27 combines with J gene TRBJ2-1; D is unresolved. Germline CDR1 MNHEY, CDR2 SMNVEV (reference sequence). CDR3 size: 15 residues. The germline V and J ends were trimmed by 2 bases and 2 bases, with 10 bases remaining between them. This CDR3 is CASSLGQSPYNEQFF. Here the CDR3 DNA reads TGTGCCAGCAGTTTAGGTCAGTCCCCCTACAATGAGCAGTTCTTC.

This sequence joins TRBV25-1 and TRBJ2-7; TRBD1 is a possible D gene (6 bases). The germline gives CDR1 MGHDK, CDR2 SYGVNS. V shed 5 bases and J shed 6 bases, with 14 bases lying between them. The CDR3 sequence is 13 residues long. For the CDR3, the DNA is TGTGCCAGCAGTAAACCAGGGGTTGCCGAGCAGTACTTC. This encodes CASSKPGVAEQYF.

The genes are TRBV7-9 and TRBJ2-2; 9 nucleotides line up with TRBD1. This CDR3 has 16 residues. With 5 bases clipped from V and 3 bases from J, the junction kept 7 bases outside the gene matches. CDR1 is SEHNR, CDR2 FQNEAQ, per germline (reference sequence). CDR3 nucleotide sequence: TGTGCCAGCAGCATGGACAGGGGAGTAGACACCGGGGAGCTGTTTTTT. This sequence encodes CASSMDRGVDTGELFF.

This chain connects TRBV19 to TRBJ2-3; TRBD2 agrees at 9 bases. The CDR3 loop spans 14 amino acids. The ends lost 5 bases at V and 7 bases at J; junction bases unmatched: 7. Germline V gene lookup returns CDR1 LNHDA and CDR2 SQIVND (reference sequence). Here the CDR3 reads CASSSGTSPYTQYF. The CDR3, as DNA: TGTGCCAGTAGTTCCGGGACTAGCCCATATACGCAGTATTTT.